The 11 T cell receptor beta chains below come from one sample, sequenced in a study of blood T cell repertoires in COVID-19. Repertoires were generated with immunoSEQ multiplex PCR, while TCRdb's copy carries only in-frame clones and drops some. The sample records some 360,000 clones, about 88% being singletons. The sequencing sample was made of PBMCs or T cells enriched from blood (not recorded which). These receptors were taken from a woman in her twenties or thirties who had been exposed to COVID-19.

The chain couples TRBV28 to TRBJ1-4; D is unclear. CDR1 and CDR2 (germline): MDHEN, SYDVKM. This CDR3 spans 15 amino acids. Trimming removed 4 bases from V and 0 bases from J, with 9 bases in between. The CDR3 region is CASSYSSATNEKLFF. CDR3 nucleotide sequence: TGTGCCAGCAGTTACTCTTCCGCAACTAATGAAAAACTGTTTTTT. The whole variable domain, remainder taken from reference TRBV28 and TRBJ1-4, is DVKVTQSSRYLVKRTGEKVFLECVQDMDHENMFWYRQDPGLGLRLIYFSYDVKMKEKGDIPEGYSVSREKKERFSLILESASTNQTSMYLCASSYSSATNEKLFFGSGTQLSVL.

The chain carries TRBV7-9 and TRBJ2-1, with a weak D call TRBD2 (6 bases). The CDR3 has 17 residues. Germline V gene lookup returns CDR1 SEHNR and CDR2 FQNEAQ (reference sequence). Trimming took 1 base from V and 2 from J, leaving 15 bases between them. The CDR3 loop reads CASSLEVAGSAYNEQFF. CDR3 bases: TGTGCCAGCAGCTTAGAGGTTGCGGGGTCGGCCTACAATGAGCAGTTCTTC.

This clone has a single count. The chain joins TRBV11-3 to TRBJ1-1; 10 positions match TRBD1. Germline V gene lookup returns CDR1 SGHNT and CDR2 YENEEA. The CDR3 extends over 14 amino acids. V was pared by 4 bases and J by 1 base, with 0 bases of the junction left unmatched. This CDR3 is CASSWDRGNTEAFF. CDR3 coding DNA: TGTGCCAGCAGCTGGGACAGGGGGAACACTGAAGCTTTCTTT.

V usage is TRBV7-9 and J usage is TRBJ2-3; TRBD2 aligns across 8 bases. J gave up 2 bases and V 5 bases, and 9 bases lay outside the gene matches. This CDR3 contains 16 residues. CDR1 and CDR2 (germline): SEHNR, FQNEAQ (reference sequence). The DNA of the CDR3 is TGTGCCAGCAGCCCCGAACCGGGAGGGGACACAGATACGCAGTATTTT. Translated, it gives CASSPEPGGDTDTQYF.

The chain combines TRBV29-1 with TRBJ1-1; no reliable D call. This CDR3 contains 12 residues. With 7 bases removed from V and 1 base from J, the gap between germline ends came to 10 bases. CDR1 and CDR2 (germline): SQVTM, ANQGSEA. CDR3 DNA sequence: TGCAGCGGTAGCGGGCAGAACACTGAAGCTTTCTTT. This gives the protein CSGSGQNTEAFF. The full variable domain, with the rest looked up from reference TRBV29-1 and TRBJ1-1, is SAVISQKPSRDICQRGTSLTIQCQVDSQVTMMFWYRQQPGQSLTLIATANQGSEATYESGFVIDKFPISRPNLTFSTLTVSNMSPEDSSIYLCSGSGQNTEAFFGQGTRLTVV.

The sample holds one count of this clone. CDR3 in amino acids: CASSLLARQPQHF. DNA of the CDR3: TGTGCCAGCAGTTTATTGGCCAGGCAGCCCCAGCATTTT. V and J are TRBV28 and TRBJ1-5, with D unclear. The V end lost 1 base, the J end lost 7 bases, and 8 bases lay between the germline ends. The CDR3 totals 13 residues. Germline V gene data show CDR1 as MDHEN and CDR2 as SYDVKM.

The chain joins TRBV18 to TRBJ1-1, with 7 bases lining up with TRBD1. The CDR3 has 15 amino acids. Germline V gene data show CDR1 as KGHSH and CDR2 as LQKENI. The ends lost 4 bases at V and 0 bases at J; junction bases unmatched: 5. In DNA, the CDR3 is TGTGCCAGCTCACTCGGGACAGCTTTGAACACTGAAGCTTTCTTT. It specifies CASSLGTALNTEAFF.

The V call is TRBV7-2, the J call TRBJ2-7; 8 bases agree with TRBD2. Germline CDR1 and CDR2: SGHTA and FQGNSA. This CDR3 has 17 amino acids. V shed 6 bases, J shed 5 bases, and the junction held 18 bases outside the gene matches. The CDR3 DNA is TGTGCCAGCAGTCCAGCTGTACTAGCGGCAAACGCCCACGAGCAGTACTTC. Amino acids: CASSPAVLAANAHEQYF.

CDR3 region: CASRRAVGDTIYF. CDR3 coding DNA: TGTGCCAGCCGTCGCGCGGTGGGTGACACCATATATTTT. The chain carries TRBV19 and TRBJ1-3; D ambiguous. The CDR3 length is 13 residues. Trimming took off 9 bases at V and 8 bases at J, with 17 bases between the two ends. The germline gives CDR1 LNHDA, CDR2 SQIVND (reference sequence).

This rearrangement joins TRBV9 to TRBJ1-1; TRBD1 aligns across 12 bases. The CDR3 is 17 residues long. Trimming took 3 bases from V and 3 from J; bases not matched to a gene: 9. Germline V CDR1 and CDR2: SGDLS, YYNGEE. The CDR3 reads CASSDRDRGRGDTEAFF. In DNA, the CDR3 is TGTGCCAGCAGCGACCGGGACAGGGGGCGAGGTGACACTGAAGCTTTCTTT.

V and J are TRBV5-4 and TRBJ1-5, with D unresolved. Looked up from germline, CDR1 is SGHNT and CDR2 is YYREEE (reference sequence). The CDR3 spans 16 residues. V was pared by 3 bases and J by 1 base, with 14 bases between. The CDR3 sequence: CASSSNPTASNQPQHF. In DNA, the CDR3 is TGTGCCAGCAGCTCTAACCCCACTGCGAGCAATCAGCCCCAGCATTTT. Filled out from reference TRBV5-4 and TRBJ1-5, the complete variable domain reads ETGVTQSPTHLIKTRGQQVTLRCSSQSGHNTVSWYQQALGQGPQFIFQYYREEENGRGNFPPRFSGLQFPNYSSELNVNALELDDSALYLCASSSNPTASNQPQHFGDGTRLSIL.